This T cell receptor (beta chain) was documented in a study of CD8 T cells in ankylosing spondylitis. Findings and limits, study-wide: CD8+ by phenotype, disease-linked clones were relatively rare in peripheral blood. A TCR beta motif made of eight highly homologous variants seemed typical of ankylosing spondylitis blood. The authors reported significant enrichment of disease-linked clones in matched ankylosing spondylitis synovial fluid.

Molecular-barcoded quantitative 5'-RACE produced these TCR beta libraries. Using its own MiXCR run on the 5' RACE reads, TCRdb lists one record per CDR3 protein. The data show 200,000 to 250,000 distinct CDR3 sequences, with approximately 11% seen just once and roughly 6.8% held by the top ten. CDR1 and CDR2 from the germline V gene are WSHSY and SAAADI. This CDR3 contains 15 residues. The germline V and J ends were trimmed by 0 bases and 8 bases, with 16 bases remaining between them. About this clonotype: Its target is unknown.

The source of this sequence is a male donor with ankylosing spondylitis or in good health (not recorded which). The material sequenced was blood, either unsorted or a sorted T cell fraction (not recorded which). The chain joins TRBV10-2 to TRBJ1-2; weak D call: TRBD1 (5 bases). CDR3 residues: CASSESVQAWEGYTF. The CDR3 DNA reads as TGCGCCAGCAGTGAGTCGGTACAGGCCTGGGAAGGCTACACCTTC.